This TCR beta chain was captured by sequencing in a study of graft-versus-host responses after intestinal transplantation. Findings of the study overall: Investigators detected GvH clones in recipient marrow, with some emerging earlier in ileum or blood. Early post-transplant declines in HvG were associated with peak levels of circulating GvH clones. Clonal ratios of graft-versus-host to host-versus-graft in allografts were high for patients exhibiting graft-donor T cell macrochimerism.

Produced via immunoSEQ multiplex PCR; TCRdb's table is partial and in-frame only. The data contain approximately 14,000 clones, just under 75% of them singletons. The authors processed graft tissue to release intraepithelial and lamina propria lymphocytes. Points on this clone: Its antigen is still unknown.

This clonotype was obtained from a human patient who received an intestinal transplant, so some T cells may come from the graft donor. The source was ileum tissue, collected 16 days after intestinal transplant.

The CDR3 spells CASSPPGTVESPLHF. CDR3 nucleotides: TGTGCCAGCAGCCCCCCCGGGACAGTGGAATCACCCCTCCACTTT. The chain uses TRBV7-9 and TRBJ1-6; 7 nucleotides align to TRBD1. The V gene's germline CDR1 is SEHNR and CDR2 FQNEAQ (reference sequence). The CDR3 is 15 amino acids. J lost 10 bases, V lost 5 bases, and 11 bases had no gene match.